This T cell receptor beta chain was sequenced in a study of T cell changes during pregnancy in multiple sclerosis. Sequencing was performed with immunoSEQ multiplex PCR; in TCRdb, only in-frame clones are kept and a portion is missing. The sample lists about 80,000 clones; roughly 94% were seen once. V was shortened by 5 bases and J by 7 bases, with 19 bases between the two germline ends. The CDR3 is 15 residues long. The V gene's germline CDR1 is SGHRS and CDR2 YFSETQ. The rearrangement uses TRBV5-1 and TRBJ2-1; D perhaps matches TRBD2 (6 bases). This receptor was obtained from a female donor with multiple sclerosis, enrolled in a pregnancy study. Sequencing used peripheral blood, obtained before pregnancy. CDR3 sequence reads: CASRPRLGLRNEQFF. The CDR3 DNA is TGCGCCAGCAGACCTCGACTAGGGCTCCGGAATGAGCAGTTCTTC.